Presented here are 14 T cell receptor beta chains from one specimen sequenced in a study of low-dose radiotherapy and immunotherapy resistance in tumors. With TRAV- and TRBV-specific primers, first-strand cDNA was made, covering the alpha and beta chains. Both a constant-region primer and a V-primer adapter served to amplify TCRs across roughly 20 PCR cycles. A single record per CDR3 protein comes from TCRdb applying MiXCR to the reads. Counted here are more than 90,000 distinct CDR3 sequences, around 20% occurring once; the ten biggest clones make up approximately 4%. Time point noted: after trial treatment. Indicated treatment: LDRT plus nivolumab, ipilimumab, low-dose cyclophosphamide and aspirin (RACIN trial). The source material was PBMCs, sampled after low-dose radiotherapy plus immunotherapy. The receptors stem from a male donor with prostate cancer.

In its sample, this clonotype was seen a few times. The chain recombines TRBV28 with TRBJ2-1, with a weak D call TRBD2 (6 bases). Germline lookup yields CDR1 MDHEN and CDR2 SYDVKM. The CDR3 length is 12 residues. The CDR3 protein is CATRRDGNEQFF. The CDR3 region has the DNA TGTGCGACCAGGCGGGATGGCAATGAGCAGTTCTTC.

This clonotype was recorded many times. The chain links TRBV6-2 or TRBV6-3 to TRBJ2-1; TRBD2 aligns across 13 bases. Trimming removed 4 bases from V and 10 bases from J; junction bases left unmatched: 4. The V gene's germline CDR1 is MNHEY and CDR2 SVGEGT. This CDR3 contains 14 residues. The CDR3: CASSSGTSGDEQFF. The DNA for the CDR3 is TGTGCCAGCAGTTCCGGGACTAGCGGGGACGAGCAGTTCTTC.

This clonotype was seen ten or more times. This chain uses TRBV5-1 with TRBJ2-1; D is possibly TRBD2 (6 bases). Germline lookup yields CDR1 SGHRS and CDR2 YFSETQ. The V end was cut by 0 bases, the J end by 0 bases, with 7 bases between. The CDR3 is 15 residues long. Written as DNA, the CDR3 is TGCGCCAGCAGCTTGGTAGCGGACTCCTACAATGAGCAGTTCTTC. This codes for CASSLVADSYNEQFF.

As to this clonotype: The junction does not match germline at one end; this may be a read error. The rearrangement uses TRBV5-1 and TRBJ2-1, with D perhaps TRBD1 (6 bases). CDR1 and CDR2 from the germline V gene are SGHRS and YFSETQ. The CDR3 has 13 amino acids. The DNA for the CDR3 is TGCACCAGCAGCGGTACAGGGCCCTACGAGCAGTTCTTC. It specifies CTSSGTGPYEQFF.

This clonotype has ten or more counts. The chain employs TRBV20-1 and TRBJ2-5; 8 bases align to TRBD1. CDR1 DFQATT and CDR2 SNEGSKA come from the germline V gene (reference sequence). This CDR3 has 13 amino acids. With V trimmed by 6 bases and J by 4 bases, 7 bases remained unmatched. CDR3 bases: TGCAGTGCCGACAAAGGACAGGGAGAGACCCAGTACTTC. Translating it yields CSADKGQGETQYF.

This clonotype has ten or more counts. V is TRBV7-2 and J is TRBJ2-3; 7 nucleotides agree with TRBD2. This CDR3 is 17 amino acids long. Trimming cost V 4 bases and J 2 bases; bases outside gene matches: 12. Germline V gene data show CDR1 as SGHTA and CDR2 as FQGNSA. The CDR3 DNA reads as TGTGCCAGCAGCTCCCGACTAGCCGAAGTCGCCACAGATACGCAGTATTTT. It specifies CASSSRLAEVATDTQYF.

The rearrangement uses TRBV5-1 and TRBJ2-1, with D possibly being TRBD2 (5 bases). The CDR3 extends over 15 amino acids. Deletions cut 4 bases from V and 6 bases from J, with 17 bases between. Germline assignment: CDR1 SGHRS and CDR2 YFSETQ. DNA for the CDR3: TGCGCCAGCAGCCCCCGGGCTAGCCTGGGCAATGAGCAGTTCTTC. Its translation: CASSPRASLGNEQFF.

This clonotype was observed many times. The V call is TRBV6-2 or TRBV6-3, the J call TRBJ2-5; D possibly corresponds to TRBD1 (5 bases). CDR3 length equals 15 residues. The ends were cut back, 2 bases at V and 9 bases at J, with 19 bases in the middle. Germline CDR1 and CDR2: MNHEY and SVGEGT. CDR3 sequence: CASSYHQDTFEAQYF. The CDR3 region has the DNA TGTGCCAGCAGTTACCACCAGGACACGTTTGAGGCCCAGTACTTC.

The CDR3 DNA follows: TGTGCCAGCACTGGACGGAGCCAAGAGACCCAGTACTTC. As protein: CASTGRSQETQYF. The chain links TRBV6-1 to TRBJ2-5; D not certain. This CDR3 has 13 amino acids. Germline V gene lookup returns CDR1 MNHNS and CDR2 SASEGT. V dropped 7 bases and J dropped 1 base, with 10 bases sitting between them.

This clonotype was found many times. This chain uses TRBV5-5 with TRBJ2-4; D might be TRBD2 (6 bases). CDR3 length: 16 residues. V lost 7 bases, J lost 0 bases, and 17 bases lay in between. Germline V gives CDR1 SGHKS, CDR2 YYEKEE (reference sequence). Here the CDR3 DNA reads TGTGCCAGCTCCGTTGTGGTGGGACTAGCCAAAAACATTCAGTACTTC. It is translated as CASSVVVGLAKNIQYF.

This clonotype was seen at least ten times. The chain links TRBV7-8 to TRBJ2-7, with 7 bases matching TRBD1. Germline V gene sequence: CDR1 SGHVS, CDR2 FQNEAQ. J gave up 2 bases and V 4 bases, and 8 bases lay outside the gene matches. The CDR3 is 15 residues long. Here the CDR3 DNA reads TGTGCCAGCAGCTACAACCGACAGGGAACCTACGAGCAGTACTTC. Residues: CASSYNRQGTYEQYF.

The table lists this clonotype with many counts. The V and J genes are TRBV20-1 and TRBJ1-5; TRBD1 is a possible D gene (5 bases). The CDR3 loop spans 18 amino acids. In germline, CDR1 is DFQATT, CDR2 SNEGSKA (reference sequence). V lost 6 bases and J lost 3, with 27 bases in between. This chain's CDR3 is CSAYLPSLGGTSNQPQHF. In nucleotides, the CDR3 is TGCAGTGCGTACTTACCCAGTCTTGGGGGGACCTCCAATCAGCCCCAGCATTTT.

The V and J genes are TRBV27 and TRBJ2-7; a weak D match, TRBD1 (7 bases). CDR1 is MNHEY, CDR2 SMNVEV, per germline (reference sequence). CDR3 length equals 15 residues. With 4 bases removed from V and 1 base from J, the gap between germline ends came to 14 bases. The chain's CDR3 is CASSSPRGRSYEQYF. DNA of the CDR3: TGTGCCAGCAGTTCCCCCAGGGGGAGGTCCTACGAGCAGTACTTC.

This clonotype was picked up many times. J is TRBJ2-5 and V is TRBV18, with TRBD1 matching over 8 bases. The CDR3 has 13 residues. V was pared by 4 bases and J by 4 bases, with 2 bases of the junction left unmatched. Germline CDR1 and CDR2: KGHSH and LQKENI. The CDR3 protein is CASSRQGAETQYF. The CDR3 bases are TGTGCCAGCTCACGGCAGGGGGCAGAGACCCAGTACTTC. Using reference TRBV18 and TRBJ2-5 for the parts outside the CDR3, the full variable domain is NAGVMQNPRHLVRRRGQEARLRCSPMKGHSHVYWYRQLPEEGLKFMVYLQKENIIDESGMPKERFSAEFPKEGPSILRIQQVVRGDSAAYFCASSRQGAETQYFGPGTRLLVL.